The 3 T cell receptor beta chains below were found in one sample sequenced in a study of cytomegalovirus exposure and HLA in healthy donors. Measured with immunoSEQ multiplex PCR; TCRdb has only the in-frame clones, and not every one. The top ten clones hold roughly 22% of a sample with around 100,000 clones, around 85% of them seen once. Sequences were obtained from PBMCs. Every receptor here comes from a man aged 18-30 years in good health and CMV-seropositive.

The chain combines TRBV28 with TRBJ2-3; 11 positions agree with TRBD2. J gave up 2 bases and V 4 bases, and 5 bases lay outside the gene matches. From germline, CDR1 is MDHEN and CDR2 SYDVKM. The CDR3 runs to 16 residues. CDR3 protein: CASSSQTSGNTDTQYF. CDR3 sequence (DNA): TGTGCCAGCAGTTCCCAGACTAGCGGGAACACAGATACGCAGTATTTT.

Here the CDR3 reads CASSLSSPYSNQPQHF. CDR3 coding DNA: TGTGCCAGCAGTTTATCGAGTCCTTATAGCAATCAGCCCCAGCATTTT. J is TRBJ1-5 and V is TRBV27, with D hard to call. The CDR3 sequence is 16 residues long. Germline V gives CDR1 MNHEY, CDR2 SMNVEV (reference sequence). With 0 bases removed from V and 0 bases from J, the gap between germline ends came to 9 bases.

The chain joins TRBV28 to TRBJ2-1; TRBD1 agrees at 8 bases. Germline V gives CDR1 MDHEN, CDR2 SYDVKM. The V and J ends lost 4 bases and 6 bases, in that order; junction bases with no gene match: 8. The CDR3 loop spans 15 amino acids. CDR3 coding DNA: TGTGCCAGCAGTTCGGGACAGGCGGCCGGCAATGAGCAGTTCTTC. Its protein is CASSSGQAAGNEQFF.